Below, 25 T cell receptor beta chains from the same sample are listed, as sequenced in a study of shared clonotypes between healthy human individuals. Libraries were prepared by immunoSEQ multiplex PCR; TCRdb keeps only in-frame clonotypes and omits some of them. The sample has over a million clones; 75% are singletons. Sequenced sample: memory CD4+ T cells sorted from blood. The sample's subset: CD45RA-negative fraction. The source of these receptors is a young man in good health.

The CDR3 reads CASSGGGAKETQYF. CDR3 in DNA: TGTGCCAGCAGCGGGGGTGGAGCGAAAGAGACCCAGTACTTC. The chain employs TRBV5-4 and TRBJ2-5; D may correspond to TRBD1 or TRBD2 (5 bases each). This CDR3 is built from 14 residues. The V gene's germline CDR1 is SGHNT and CDR2 YYREEE (reference sequence). Deletions cut 4 bases from V and 3 bases from J, with 13 bases between.

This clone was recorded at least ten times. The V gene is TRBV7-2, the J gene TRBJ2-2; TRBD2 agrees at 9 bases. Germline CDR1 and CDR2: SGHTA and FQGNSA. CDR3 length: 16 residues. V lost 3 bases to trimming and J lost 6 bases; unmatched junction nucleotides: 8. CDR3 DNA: TGTGCCAGCAGCTTGGGTAGCGGGGGAAGTTCCGGGGAGCTGTTTTTT. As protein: CASSLGSGGSSGELFF.

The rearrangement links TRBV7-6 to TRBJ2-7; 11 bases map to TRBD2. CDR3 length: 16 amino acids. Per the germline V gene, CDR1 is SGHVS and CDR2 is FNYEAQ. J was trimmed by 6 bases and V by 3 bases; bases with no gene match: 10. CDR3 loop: CASSFTSGGRGGEQYF. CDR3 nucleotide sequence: TGTGCCAGCAGCTTCACTAGCGGGGGCCGGGGAGGCGAGCAGTACTTC.

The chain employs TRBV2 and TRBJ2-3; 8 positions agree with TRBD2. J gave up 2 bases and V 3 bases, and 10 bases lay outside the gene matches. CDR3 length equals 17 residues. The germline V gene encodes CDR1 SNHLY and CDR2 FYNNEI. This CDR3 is CASSDDRGGRITDTQYF. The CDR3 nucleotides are TGTGCCAGCAGTGATGACCGCGGGGGGCGAATCACAGATACGCAGTATTTT.

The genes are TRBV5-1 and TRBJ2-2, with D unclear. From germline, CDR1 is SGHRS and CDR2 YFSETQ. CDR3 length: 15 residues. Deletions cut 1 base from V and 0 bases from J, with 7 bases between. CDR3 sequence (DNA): TGCGCCAGCAGCTTGAGCTCGACGAACACCGGGGAGCTGTTTTTT. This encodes CASSLSSTNTGELFF.

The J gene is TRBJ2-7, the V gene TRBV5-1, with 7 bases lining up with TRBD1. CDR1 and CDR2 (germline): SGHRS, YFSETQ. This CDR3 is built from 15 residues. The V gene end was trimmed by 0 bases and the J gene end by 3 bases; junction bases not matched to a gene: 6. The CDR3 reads CASSLDRGDGYEQYF. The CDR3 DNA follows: TGCGCCAGCAGCTTGGACAGGGGCGATGGCTACGAGCAGTACTTC.

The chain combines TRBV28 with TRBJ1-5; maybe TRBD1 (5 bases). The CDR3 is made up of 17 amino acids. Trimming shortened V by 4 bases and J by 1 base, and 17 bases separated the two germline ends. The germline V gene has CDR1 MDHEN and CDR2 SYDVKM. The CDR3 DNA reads TGTGCCAGCAGTTATCAGGGCCAAGAATGGAGCAATCAGCCCCAGCATTTT. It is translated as CASSYQGQEWSNQPQHF.

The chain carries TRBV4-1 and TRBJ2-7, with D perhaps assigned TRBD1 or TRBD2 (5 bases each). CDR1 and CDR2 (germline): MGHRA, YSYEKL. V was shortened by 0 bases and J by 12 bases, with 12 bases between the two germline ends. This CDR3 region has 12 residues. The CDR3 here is CASSQDGGMRYF. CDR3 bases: TGCGCCAGCAGCCAAGATGGGGGAATGCGGTACTTC.

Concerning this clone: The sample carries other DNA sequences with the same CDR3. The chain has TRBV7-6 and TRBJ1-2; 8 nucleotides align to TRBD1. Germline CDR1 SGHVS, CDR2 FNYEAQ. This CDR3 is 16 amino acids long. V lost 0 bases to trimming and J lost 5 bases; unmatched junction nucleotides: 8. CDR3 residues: CASSLAPTGVGYGYTF. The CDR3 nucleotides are TGTGCCAGCAGCTTAGCTCCGACAGGGGTGGGGTATGGCTACACCTTC.

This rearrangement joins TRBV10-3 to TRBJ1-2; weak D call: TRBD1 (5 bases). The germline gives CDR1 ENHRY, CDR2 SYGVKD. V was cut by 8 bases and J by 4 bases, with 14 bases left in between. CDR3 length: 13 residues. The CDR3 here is CAIGAGPVYGYTF. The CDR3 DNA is TGTGCCATCGGCGCAGGGCCAGTCTATGGCTACACCTTC.

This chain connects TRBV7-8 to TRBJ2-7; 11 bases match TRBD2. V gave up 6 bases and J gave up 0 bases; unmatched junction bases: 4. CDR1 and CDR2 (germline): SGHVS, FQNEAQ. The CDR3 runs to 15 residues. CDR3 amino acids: CASSRLAGPSYEQYF. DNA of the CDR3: TGTGCCAGCAGTCGACTAGCGGGGCCCTCCTACGAGCAGTACTTC.

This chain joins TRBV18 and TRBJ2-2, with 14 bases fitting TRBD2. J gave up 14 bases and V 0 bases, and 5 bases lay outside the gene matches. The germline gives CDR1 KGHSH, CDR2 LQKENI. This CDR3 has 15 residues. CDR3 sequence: CASSPPGLAGGALFF. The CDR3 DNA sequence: TGTGCCAGCTCACCACCCGGACTAGCGGGAGGTGCCCTGTTTTTT.

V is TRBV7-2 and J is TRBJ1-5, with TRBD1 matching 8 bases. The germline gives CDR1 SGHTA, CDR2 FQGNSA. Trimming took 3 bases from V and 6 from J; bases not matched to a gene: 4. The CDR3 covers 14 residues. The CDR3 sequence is CASSFLQGGQPQHF. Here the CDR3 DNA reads TGTGCCAGCAGCTTTTTACAGGGGGGTCAGCCCCAGCATTTT.

CDR3 DNA sequence: TGTGCCAGCAGCTTTTTCCGGCAGGGGGGTTCAAGCACAGATACGCAGTATTTT. It specifies CASSFFRQGGSSTDTQYF. The chain carries TRBV7-9 and TRBJ2-3; possibly TRBD1 for D (7 bases). Trimming left V 3 bases short and J 0 bases short, with 19 bases between. CDR3 length equals 18 residues. Germline V lookup: CDR1 SEHNR, CDR2 FQNEAQ (reference sequence). The variable domain in full, completed from reference TRBV7-9 and TRBJ2-3, reads DTGVSQNPRHKITKRGQNVTFRCDPISEHNRLYWYRQTLGQGPEFLTYFQNEAQLEKSRLLSDRFSAERPKGSFSTLEIQRTEQGDSAMYLCASSFFRQGGSSTDTQYFGPGTRLTVL.

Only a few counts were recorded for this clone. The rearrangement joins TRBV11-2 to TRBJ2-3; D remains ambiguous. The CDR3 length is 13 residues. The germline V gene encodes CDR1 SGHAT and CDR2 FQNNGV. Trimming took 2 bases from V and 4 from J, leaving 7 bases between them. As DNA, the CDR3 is TGTGCCAGCAGCTTAAATCTGGCAGATACGCAGTATTTT. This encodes CASSLNLADTQYF.

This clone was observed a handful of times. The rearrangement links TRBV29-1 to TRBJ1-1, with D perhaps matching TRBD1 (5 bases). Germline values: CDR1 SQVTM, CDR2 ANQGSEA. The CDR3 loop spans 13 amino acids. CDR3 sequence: CLVGGAGNTEAFF. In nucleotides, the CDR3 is TGCTTAGTGGGGGGAGCGGGGAACACTGAAGCTTTCTTT.

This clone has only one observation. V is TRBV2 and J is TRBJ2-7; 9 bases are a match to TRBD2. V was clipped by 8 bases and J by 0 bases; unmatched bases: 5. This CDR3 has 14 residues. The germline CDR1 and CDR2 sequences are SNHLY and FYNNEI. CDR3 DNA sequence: TGTGCCAGCCGGCGGGAGGGGATCTCCTACGAGCAGTACTTC. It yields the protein CASRREGISYEQYF. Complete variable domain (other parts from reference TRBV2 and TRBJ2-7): EPEVTQTPSHQVTQMGQEVILRCVPISNHLYFYWYRQILGQKVEFLVSFYNNEISEKSEIFDDQFSVERPDGSNFTLKIRSTKLEDSAMYFCASRREGISYEQYFGPGTRLTVT.

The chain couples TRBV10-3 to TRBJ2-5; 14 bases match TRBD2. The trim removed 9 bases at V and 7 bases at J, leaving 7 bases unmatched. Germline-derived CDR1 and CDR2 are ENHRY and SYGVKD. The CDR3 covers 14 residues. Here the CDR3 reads CAIGTSGGTGTQYF. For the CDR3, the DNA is TGTGCCATTGGGACTAGCGGGGGAACAGGGACCCAGTACTTC.

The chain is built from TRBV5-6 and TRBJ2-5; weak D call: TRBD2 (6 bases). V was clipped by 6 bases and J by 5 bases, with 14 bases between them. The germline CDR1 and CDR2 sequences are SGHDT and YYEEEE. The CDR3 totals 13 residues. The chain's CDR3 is CASTGGSTETQYF. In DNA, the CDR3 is TGTGCCAGCACTGGGGGGAGTACGGAGACCCAGTACTTC.

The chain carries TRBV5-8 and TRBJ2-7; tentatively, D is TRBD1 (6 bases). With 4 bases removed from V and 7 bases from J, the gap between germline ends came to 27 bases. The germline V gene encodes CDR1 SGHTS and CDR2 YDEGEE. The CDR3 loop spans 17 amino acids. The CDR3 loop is CASSVLIPGHGASEQYF. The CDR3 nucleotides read TGTGCCAGCAGCGTGCTCATACCGGGACACGGGGCGTCAGAGCAGTACTTC.

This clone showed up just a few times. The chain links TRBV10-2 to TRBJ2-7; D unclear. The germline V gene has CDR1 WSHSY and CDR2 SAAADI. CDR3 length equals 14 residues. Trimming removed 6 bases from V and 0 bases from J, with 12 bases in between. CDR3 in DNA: TGCGCCAGCAGGTACGAATCCCACTCCTACGAGCAGTACTTC. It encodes CASRYESHSYEQYF.

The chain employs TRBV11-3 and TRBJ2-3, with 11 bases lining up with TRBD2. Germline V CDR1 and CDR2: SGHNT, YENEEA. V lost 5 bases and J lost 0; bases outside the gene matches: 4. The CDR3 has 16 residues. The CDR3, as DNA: TGTGCCAGCAGCCAGGGACTAGCGGAGAGCACAGATACGCAGTATTTT. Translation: CASSQGLAESTDTQYF.

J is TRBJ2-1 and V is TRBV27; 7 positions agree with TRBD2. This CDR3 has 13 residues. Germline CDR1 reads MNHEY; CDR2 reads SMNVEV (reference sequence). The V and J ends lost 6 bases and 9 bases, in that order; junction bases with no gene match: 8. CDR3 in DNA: TGTGCCAGCAGGCTAGCGGAGGCGGGTGAGCAGTTCTTC. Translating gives CASRLAEAGEQFF.

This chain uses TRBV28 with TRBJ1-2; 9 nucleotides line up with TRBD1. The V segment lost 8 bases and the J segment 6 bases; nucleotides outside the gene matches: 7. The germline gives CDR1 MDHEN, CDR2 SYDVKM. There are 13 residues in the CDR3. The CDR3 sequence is CASGTGLQNGYTF. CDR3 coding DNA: TGTGCCAGCGGGACAGGGCTGCAAAATGGCTACACCTTC.

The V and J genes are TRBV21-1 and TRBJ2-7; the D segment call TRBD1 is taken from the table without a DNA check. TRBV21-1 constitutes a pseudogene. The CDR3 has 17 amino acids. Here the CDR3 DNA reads TGTGCCAGCAGCCACAGCACAGGGTCCCTTAGCTCCTACGAGCAGTACTTC. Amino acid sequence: CASSHSTGSLSSYEQYF.